The entry below gives a single T cell receptor beta chain sequence along with its context. The antigen is unknown. Looked up from germline, CDR1 is MDHEN and CDR2 is SYDVKM. This CDR3 is built from 15 residues. The ends lost 1 base at V and 3 bases at J; junction bases unmatched: 2. The sample is drawn from a study of PD-1 blockade in classical Hodgkin lymphoma. The study's findings and limits: A reduction in baseline TCR diversity was reportedly seen in newly diagnosed patients relative to healthy donors.

Time point specified: cycle 4 day 1 (C4D1), after more than five weeks of nivolumab. Relapse was seen in all patients after autologous stem cell transplantation, and brentuximab vedotin exposure was variable. Magnetic depletion of unwanted cells isolated CD4+ T cells from thawed PBMCs. Produced via immunoSEQ multiplex PCR; TCRdb's table is partial and in-frame only. The sample contains 25,000 to 35,000 clones, 80% to 90% of which appear only once. Sequencing was performed on CD4+ T cells from blood, taken before the fourth cycle of nivolumab. The gene calls are TRBV28 and TRBJ2-7, with 11 bases identical to TRBD1. The source is a human donor with classical Hodgkin lymphoma. DNA of the CDR3: TGTGCCAGCAGTTTATCAGGGACAGGGGGCTACGAGCAGTACTTC. Translated: CASSLSGTGGYEQYF.